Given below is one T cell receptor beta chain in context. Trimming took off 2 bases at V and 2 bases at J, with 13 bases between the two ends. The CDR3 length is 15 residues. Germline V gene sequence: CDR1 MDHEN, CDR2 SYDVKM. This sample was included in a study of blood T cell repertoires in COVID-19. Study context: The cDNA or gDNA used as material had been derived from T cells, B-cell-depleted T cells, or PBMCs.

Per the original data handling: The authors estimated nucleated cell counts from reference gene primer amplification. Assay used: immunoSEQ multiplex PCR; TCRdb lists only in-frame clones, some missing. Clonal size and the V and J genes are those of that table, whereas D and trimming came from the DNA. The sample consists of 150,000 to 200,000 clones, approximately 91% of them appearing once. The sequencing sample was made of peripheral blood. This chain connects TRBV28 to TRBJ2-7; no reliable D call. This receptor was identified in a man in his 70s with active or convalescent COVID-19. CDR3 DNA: TGTGCCAGCAGTTTAGGCCAGGTTCTCACCTACGAGCAGTACTTC. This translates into CASSLGQVLTYEQYF.